A selection of T cell receptor beta chains follows, all from one sample in a study of T-cell memory formation after mild COVID-19. TCRdb reanalysed the 5' RACE reads using MiXCR and keeps one entry per CDR3 protein. The table includes about 260,000 distinct CDR3 sequences, roughly 8.2% detected once. The sample comprised PBMCs or a T cell subset sorted from them (not recorded which). These receptors were collected from a man aged 18 to 29 who had mild COVID-19 (a few samples of this study predate the infection). Cell type and time point are not known. Both conserved end residues are part of each CDR3. D genes are given only for firm matches. Part of the rows lack a size; the others show once, few, many or a class for expanded clones.

>-|TRBV15|many|TRBJ2-3|14
TGTGCCACCAGCAGAGATACCCTCGCAGATACGCAGTATTTT
CATSRDTLADTQYF
>-|TRBV4-2|few|TRBJ1-1|16
TGTGCCAGCAGCCAAGGGGAGGGGCTCATGAACACTGAAGCTTTCTTT
CASSQGEGLMNTEAFF
>TRBD1|TRBV7-8|many|TRBJ2-2|15
TGTGCCAGCAGCCTACGGACAGGGGGGTCCGGGGAGCTGTTTTTT
CASSLRTGGSGELFF
>-|TRBV5-8|few|TRBJ2-7|15
TGTGCCAGCAGCAAGAGCATCTACCGGGGGAACGAGCAGTACTTC
CASSKSIYRGNEQYF
>-|TRBV7-3|many|TRBJ2-1|16
TGTGCCAGCAGCTATACGGCGGGAAGCTCCTACAATGAGCAGTTCTTC
CASSYTAGSSYNEQFF
>-|TRBV20-1|-|TRBJ2-5|10
TGCAGTGCAAGAGCTGGGGCCCAGTACTTC
CSARAGAQYF
>-|TRBV6-2/TRBV6-3|few|TRBJ1-1|11
TGTGCCAGCAGTGACAGCACTGAAGCTTTCTTT
CASSDSTEAFF
>TRBD1|TRBV11-2|-|TRBJ2-5|15
TGTGCCAGCAGCTCCTTGGACAGGGGTCATGAGACCCAGTACTTC
CASSSLDRGHETQYF
>TRBD1|TRBV5-1|-|TRBJ2-5|15
TGCGCCAGCAGCTTCGGGACAGCGATGCAAGAGACCCAGTACTTC
CASSFGTAMQETQYF
>-|TRBV5-6|-|TRBJ2-1|13
TGTGCCAGCAGCTCCCAGGGTAGAGATGAGCAGTTCTTC
CASSSQGRDEQFF
>-|TRBV7-2|few|TRBJ2-1|14
TGTGCCAGCAGCTTCCTCGGGAACTACAATGAGCAGTTCTTC
CASSFLGNYNEQFF
>-|TRBV24-1|-|TRBJ2-1|14
TGTGCCACCAGTGACCCAAAAGGGGGCAATGAGCAGTTCTTC
CATSDPKGGNEQFF
>-|TRBV5-1|-|TRBJ2-5|15
TGCGCCAGCAGCGGGGCGGGCGATGGTTGGGAGACCCAGTACTTC
CASSGAGDGWETQYF
>-|TRBV5-1|few|TRBJ2-7|16
TGCGCCAGCAGCTTGGCCTCGGGACGGTTAGCCTACGAGCAGTACTTC
CASSLASGRLAYEQYF
>TRBD2|TRBV7-2|many|TRBJ2-5|18
TGTGCCAGCAGCTTAGGCTTACTAGCGGGGGCGTACCAAGAGACCCAGTACTTC
CASSLGLLAGAYQETQYF
>-|TRBV3-1|-|TRBJ2-7|15
TGTGCCAGCAGCCCGGGTCCAATCGGGTCCTACGAGCAGTACTTC
CASSPGPIGSYEQYF
>-|TRBV4-3|-|TRBJ1-5|13
TGCGCCAGCAGCCAAGACCTCCAGTCCTCCCAGCATTTT
CASSQDLQSSQHF
>-|TRBV7-2|-|TRBJ1-2|15
TGTGCCAGCAGCCCCCCCGGGGGGACCCAAGGGGGCTACACCTTC
CASSPPGGTQGGYTF
>TRBD1|TRBV29-1|few|TRBJ1-2|16
TGCAGCGTTGAGGAATCCGGGACAGGGACTAACTATGGCTACACCTTC
CSVEESGTGTNYGYTF
>-|TRBV25-1|few|TRBJ2-4|11
TGTGCCAGCACAGAGGGAAACATTCAGTACTTC
CASTEGNIQYF
>-|TRBV19|-|TRBJ2-5|13
TGTGCCAGTAATGGGGGGCCGTCGGAGACCCAGTACTTC
CASNGGPSETQYF
>-|TRBV7-3|few|TRBJ2-3|15
TGTGCCAGCAGCTTATATGGGGGAAACACAGATACGCAGTATTTT
CASSLYGGNTDTQYF
>-|TRBV2|-|TRBJ1-1|13
TGTGCCAGCAGTACAGGGTATGATGCTGAAGCTTTCTTT
CASSTGYDAEAFF
>-|TRBV5-4|many|TRBJ2-5|16
TGTGCCAGCAGCCCGGCTGATGGGGGTAACCAAGAGACCCAGTACTTC
CASSPADGGNQETQYF
>TRBD1|TRBV20-1|few|TRBJ2-7|13
TGCAGTGCGACAGACAGGGGGGGACTCGAGCAGTACTTC
CSATDRGGLEQYF
>-|TRBV5-1|-|TRBJ1-1|13
TGCGCCAGCATTGGCGGGGAGAACACTGAAGCTTTCTTT
CASIGGENTEAFF
>TRBD2|TRBV5-1|-|TRBJ2-5|18
TGCGCCAGCAGCTTGGAAGTGGCGGCTAGCGGCACCATGGAGACCCAGTACTTC
CASSLEVAASGTMETQYF
>TRBD2|TRBV10-3|few|TRBJ2-5|15
TGTGCCACAAGGGGGGAGCGGGGGCTTCAAGAGACCCAGTACTTC
CATRGERGLQETQYF
>-|TRBV7-9|few|TRBJ1-3|13
TGTGCCAGCAGCTTAGAGGGGTCGCACACCATATATTTT
CASSLEGSHTIYF
>TRBD1|TRBV20-1|-|TRBJ1-1|14
TGCAGTGCTAGAGTAGGGACAGGGGGCAACGAAGCTTTCTTT
CSARVGTGGNEAFF
>-|TRBV30|-|TRBJ2-7|14
TGTGCCTGGATGCCGGGGCCCTTCTCCTACGAGCAGTACTTC
CAWMPGPFSYEQYF
>-|TRBV12-3/TRBV12-4|many|TRBJ1-2|16
TGTGCCAGCAGTTTACGGGATCGGGGGGCAGCTTGGGGCTACACCTTC
CASSLRDRGAAWGYTF
>-|TRBV7-9|few|TRBJ2-3|14
TGTGCCAGCAGCTTAGATGGGGATTCAGATACGCAGTATTTT
CASSLDGDSDTQYF
>TRBD2|TRBV7-2|-|TRBJ2-1|18
TGTGCCAGCAGCTCCAATGGACTAGCGGGGAGCTCCTACAATGAGCAGTTCTTC
CASSSNGLAGSSYNEQFF
>-|TRBV7-8|many|TRBJ1-1|13
TGTGCCAGCAGCTTAAGCCCCGAGGGTGAAGCTTTCTTT
CASSLSPEGEAFF
>-|TRBV9|few|TRBJ2-1|16
TGTGCCAGCAGCGTAGCTCAGACTAGTTCCTACAATGAGCAGTTCTTC
CASSVAQTSSYNEQFF
>-|TRBV20-1|-|TRBJ1-2|14
TGCAGTGCTAGTAGTGGGTTCTCTAACTATGGCTACACCTTC
CSASSGFSNYGYTF
>-|TRBV6-4|few|TRBJ2-6|14
TGTGCCAGCAGTACAGAGAGTGGGGCCAACGTCCTGACTTTC
CASSTESGANVLTF
>TRBD1|TRBV4-2|many|TRBJ2-3|15
TGTGCCAGCAGCCAAGGGACAGGGGGCGCAGATACGCAGTATTTT
CASSQGTGGADTQYF
>TRBD1|TRBV7-2|few|TRBJ2-1|15
TGTGCCAGCAGCCCCCGGACAGGGAGATACAATGAGCAGTTCTTC
CASSPRTGRYNEQFF
>-|TRBV4-3|many|TRBJ1-2|13
TGCGCCAGCAGCCAAGACAGGACCTATGGCTACACCTTC
CASSQDRTYGYTF